This T cell receptor beta chain was observed in a study of blood T cell repertoires in COVID-19 (dated by TCRdb to 2018 to 2021). Broadly, across the study: Samples from collaborators originated in the United States, Italy and Spain and spanned both the acute and convalescent phases of COVID-19. Sample metadata almost always included a de-identified subject ID, COVID-19 status, age in years and sex. Where HLA class I and class II types were available, the types were taken from metadata supplied by the sample provider, not from assay-based typing. A freely available public database, intended as a resource for researchers studying the immune response to SARS-CoV-2, is where the repertoires were released. The prospective study material was composed of cDNA or gDNA derived from T cells, B-cell-depleted T cells, or PBMCs. The dataset comprised deeply sampled blood TCRbeta repertoires from subjects exposed to, actively infected with, or recovered from COVID-19. Samples were obtained from the ongoing ImmuneRACE study (first 160 participants) and from 1,000 to 1,500 subjects provided by 6 global collaborators.

Beyond this particular receptor, the publication reports: The quantity of clinical and demographic metadata differed by source and by participant and was supplied without curation.

CDR1 and CDR2 (MNHNS, SASEGT) derive from the germline V gene. Trimming at the junction amounts to 6 bases on V and 0 bases on J, and the germline ends lie 12 bases apart. The CDR3 runs 15 amino acids, cysteine and phenylalanine included. This entry keeps only the CDR3 DNA: 45 bases, framed from base 1. TCRbeta CDR3 regions were amplified from genomic DNA using the immunoSEQ Assay, a bias-controlled multiplex PCR. The paper's processing steps were these. The number of nucleated cells in each sample was estimated from the amplification of reference gene primers within the assay. To quantify the absolute abundance of each unique TCRbeta CDR3 rearrangement, sequence reads were collapsed and filtered. For each sample, productive Simpson clonality was calculated as the square root of Simpson's diversity index over productive rearrangements. TCRdb limited this immuneACCESS table to in-frame rearrangements with V and J called. A share of clones is missing; checked studies link under half to unresolved V genes, and the rest is unexplained. That table supplies the V and J calls and clone size; D and trimming were determined from the DNA. This sample gives fewer than 250,000 clones in total; approximately 84% of them show up just once. Clones ranked in the top ten supply 0.85% to 1% of the sample.

Regarding this clone: Its antigen specificity is not known. No clone much larger than this one lies a single base away; base qualities are absent.

Whole blood was collected in K2EDTA tubes by collaborating institutions according to the institutions' own protocols. For TCRbeta analysis, collaborators shipped samples as frozen whole blood, isolated PBMCs, or DNA extracted from either of those sample types. This clonotype was obtained from a man between 35 and 55 years old with acute or convalescent COVID-19. The V and J genes are TRBV6-1 and TRBJ1-3, with a tentative D gene TRBD1 over 6 matching bases. What was sequenced was peripheral blood. The DNA reads TGTGCCAGCAGGGAACAGGGTTACTCTGGAAACACCATATATTTT. Its protein reads: CASREQGYSGNTIYF.